One sample yielded the 15 T cell receptor beta chains listed below, sequenced in a study of blood T cells in healthy people across ages. Through a sample-barcoded 5' primer and a J-beta primer mix, a second PCR was run for roughly 7 to 11 cycles. A single record per CDR3 protein comes from TCRdb applying MiXCR to the 5' RACE reads. The sample has 710,000 or so distinct CDR3 sequences, around a fifth seen once. Sequencing was performed on blood. These receptors came from a man in his 70s in good health.

Note on this clonotype: A read error may produce the germline difference seen at one junction end. The CDR3 sequence: CASSMTGTSRQETQHF. The CDR3, as DNA: TGTGCCAGCAGCATGACCGGGACTAGCAGACAAGAGACCCAGCACTTC. V is TRBV9 and J is TRBJ2-5; 9 bases align to TRBD2. The germline V gene encodes CDR1 SGDLS and CDR2 YYNGEE. The CDR3 contains 16 residues.

This clonotype was found a few times. CDR3 nucleotide sequence: TGCAGCGCTGGACACCTCTCTGGAAACACCATATATTTT. Translating it yields CSAGHLSGNTIYF. V gene TRBV29-1 combines with J gene TRBJ1-3, with D possibly being TRBD1 (5 bases). The germline CDR1 and CDR2 sequences are SQVTM and ANQGSEA. Trimming pared 7 bases from V and 0 bases from J, leaving 10 bases between. The CDR3 has 13 amino acids.

This clonotype was detected a few times. The chain joins TRBV19 to TRBJ1-6; D uncertain. Germline CDR1 and CDR2: LNHDA and SQIVND (reference sequence). Trimming took 3 bases from V and 9 from J, leaving 6 bases between them. The CDR3 spans 12 residues. In DNA form, the CDR3 reads TGTGCCAGTAGTATTTCCCGTTCACCCCTCCACTTT. Amino acids: CASSISRSPLHF.

This chain joins TRBV5-1 and TRBJ2-2; a weak D match, TRBD2 (6 bases). V was cut by 8 bases and J by 5 bases, with 16 bases left in between. The CDR3 is made up of 14 amino acids. Germline loops: CDR1 SGHRS, CDR2 YFSETQ. The CDR3 DNA reads TGCGCCAGTGTTGGAGCCGCGGGGACCGGGGAGCTGTTTTTT. Translating gives CASVGAAGTGELFF.

This chain connects TRBV4-3 to TRBJ2-3, with 7 bases lining up with TRBD2. After removal of 0 bases from V and 5 bases from J, the junction contained 5 bases not matched to a gene. Germline V CDR1 and CDR2: LGHNA, YSLEER. This CDR3 has 15 amino acids. CDR3 protein: CASSQDVTGGDTQYF. The CDR3, as DNA: TGCGCCAGCAGCCAAGATGTCACGGGAGGAGATACGCAGTATTTT.

The V gene is TRBV28, the J gene TRBJ2-6, with D possibly being TRBD1 or TRBD2 (5 bases each). Trimming shortened V by 5 bases and J by 0 bases, and 17 bases separated the two germline ends. CDR1 is MDHEN, CDR2 SYDVKM, per germline. The CDR3 extends over 18 amino acids. The CDR3 sequence: CASSHTGRGYSGANVLTF. The CDR3 DNA reads as TGTGCCAGCAGTCATACGGGACGAGGATACTCTGGGGCCAACGTCCTGACTTTC.

The V gene is TRBV5-1, the J gene TRBJ2-5; 9 nucleotides align to TRBD1. Germline trimming cut 3 bases from V and 2 bases from J; bases unmatched to any gene: 5. The germline CDR1 and CDR2 sequences are SGHRS and YFSETQ. The CDR3 totals 15 residues. Here the CDR3 reads CASSSRTGAQETQYF. The CDR3 nucleotides are TGCGCCAGCAGCTCTCGGACAGGGGCTCAAGAGACCCAGTACTTC.

This clonotype occurred a few times. The rearrangement uses TRBV24-1 and TRBJ2-1; a possible D gene is TRBD1 (6 bases). This CDR3 has 17 residues. Germline CDR1 and CDR2: KGHDR and SFDVKD. The V gene lost 4 bases and the J gene lost 5 bases, with 20 bases spanning the gap. CDR3 in amino acids: CATSDLPGTLRDNEQFF. The CDR3 coding sequence is TGTGCCACCAGTGACCTCCCCGGGACACTGAGGGACAATGAGCAGTTCTTC.

This clonotype was seen a few times. V gene TRBV7-9 combines with J gene TRBJ2-5; D is possibly TRBD1 (5 bases). The CDR3 has 14 amino acids. Germline V lookup: CDR1 SEHNR, CDR2 FQNEAQ (reference sequence). Trimming cost V 5 bases and J 4 bases, with 14 bases left between them. The CDR3 reads CASSPRQSPETQYF. The CDR3 coding sequence is TGTGCCAGCAGCCCCCGACAGTCACCAGAGACCCAGTACTTC.

The CDR3 sequence: CASSGQGFVQPQHF. The CDR3 DNA reads as TGTGCCAGCAGTGGACAGGGGTTTGTTCAGCCCCAGCATTTT. This chain connects TRBV12-3 or TRBV12-4 to TRBJ1-5, with 9 nucleotides matching TRBD1. V lost 5 bases to trimming and J lost 6 bases; unmatched junction nucleotides: 5. The length of the CDR3 is 14 residues.

Only a few counts were recorded for this clonotype. The chain carries TRBV7-9 and TRBJ1-3; 7 bases align to TRBD1. The germline V gene has CDR1 SEHNR and CDR2 FQNEAQ (reference sequence). The V segment lost 6 bases and the J segment 5 bases; nucleotides outside the gene matches: 10. CDR3 size: 15 residues. DNA of the CDR3: TGTGCCAGCAGTCCCTTAAGGGGGCAGCGAAACACCATATATTTT. Protein product: CASSPLRGQRNTIYF.

A few counts support this clonotype. The chain employs TRBV10-2 and TRBJ2-4; D remains ambiguous. V lost 2 bases, J lost 6 bases, and 2 bases lay in between. The CDR3 totals 11 residues. The germline CDR1 and CDR2 sequences are WSHSY and SAAADI. CDR3 DNA: TGCGCCAGCAGTGAGGTAAACATTCAGTACTTC. This sequence encodes CASSEVNIQYF.

This chain joins TRBV2 and TRBJ2-7; D call uncertain. The DNA end favors TRBJ2-5, so the J call may be wrong. Germline V gene data show CDR1 as SNHLY and CDR2 as FYNNEI. The CDR3 has 15 residues. Here the CDR3 reads CASSAITARAETQYF. DNA for the CDR3: TGTGCCAGCAGTGCTATAACCGCCCGGGCGGAGACCCAGTACTTC.

The V gene is TRBV29-1, the J gene TRBJ2-3; D may be TRBD1 (5 bases). The CDR3 runs to 12 residues. CDR1 SQVTM and CDR2 ANQGSEA come from the germline V gene. V was cut by 7 bases and J by 5 bases, with 13 bases left in between. DNA of the CDR3: TGCAGCGGTGCAGGGTCTGGAGATACGCAGTATTTT. Residues: CSGAGSGDTQYF.

The chain joins TRBV5-1 to TRBJ1-2, with 7 bases that match TRBD1. The trim removed 0 bases at V and 4 bases at J, leaving 6 bases unmatched. Germline lookup yields CDR1 SGHRS and CDR2 YFSETQ. The CDR3 extends over 15 amino acids. The CDR3 nucleotides are TGCGCCAGCAGCTTGGACGGACAGGTCCTCTATGGCTACACCTTC. Translation: CASSLDGQVLYGYTF.